Following are 6 T cell receptor beta chains from one sample sequenced in a study of cytomegalovirus exposure and HLA in healthy donors. The primer mix had 60 Vbeta and 13 Jbeta primers. Sequencing used immunoSEQ multiplex PCR; TCRdb keeps in-frame clones, though not all of them. The profile shows about 110,000 clones, roughly 80% of them singletons. The sequencing input was PBMCs. The receptors derive from a man in his forties in good health and CMV-seronegative.

The V gene is TRBV6-5, the J gene TRBJ2-3; 11 bases fit TRBD2. V shed 2 bases and J 6 bases; nucleotides not matched to a gene: 7. This CDR3 has 16 amino acids. CDR1 MNHEY and CDR2 SVGAGI come from the germline V gene. In nucleotides, the CDR3 is TGTGCCAGCAGTTACGGGGTAGCGGGGGGGCGGGATACGCAGTATTTT. This gives the protein CASSYGVAGGRDTQYF.

This clone was counted a single time. This chain joins TRBV7-3 and TRBJ2-5; 13 bases map to TRBD2. Trimming removed 5 bases from V and 5 bases from J; junction bases left unmatched: 5. Germline loops: CDR1 SGHTA, CDR2 FQGTGA. The CDR3 loop spans 15 amino acids. In DNA, the CDR3 is TGTGCCAGCAGCAGGACTAGCGGGGGATTTGAGACCCAGTACTTC. Its translation is CASSRTSGGFETQYF.

V is TRBV2 and J is TRBJ1-1, with D unclear. CDR3 length: 15 amino acids. Germline V gene lookup returns CDR1 SNHLY and CDR2 FYNNEI. Between the trimmed V and J ends, which lost 6 bases and 3 bases, there was a span of 17 bases. CDR3 region: CASRKSWAADTEAFF. The CDR3 nucleotides read TGTGCCAGCAGGAAGTCGTGGGCCGCAGACACTGAAGCTTTCTTT.

On this clone itself: At the DNA level, this CDR3 is encoded by other sequences in the same sample as well. V gene TRBV11-3 combines with J gene TRBJ2-3; 7 positions match TRBD1. Germline V gene sequence: CDR1 SGHNT, CDR2 YENEEA. V lost 6 bases and J lost 1; bases outside the gene matches: 4. CDR3 size: 14 residues. The CDR3: CASSPGQGTDTQYF. Written as DNA, the CDR3 is TGTGCCAGCAGTCCCGGACAGGGCACAGATACGCAGTATTTT.

CDR3 sequence reads: CASSRELQETQYF. CDR3 nucleotides: TGTGCCAGCAGCCGGGAGCTTCAAGAGACCCAGTACTTC. The gene calls are TRBV7-3 and TRBJ2-5, with D maybe TRBD2 (6 bases). In germline, CDR1 is SGHTA, CDR2 FQGTGA. This CDR3 comprises 13 residues. Trimming stripped 5 bases from V and 2 bases from J, with 9 bases between.

This chain uses TRBV2 with TRBJ2-5, with D possibly TRBD2 on 5 matching bases. The DNA end favors TRBJ2-7, so the J call may be wrong. Germline CDR1 and CDR2: SNHLY and FYNNEI. The CDR3 covers 12 residues. In DNA, the CDR3 is TGTGCCAGCGGTGGGAGCTCCTACGAGCAGTACTTC. Translating it yields CASGGSSYEQYF.